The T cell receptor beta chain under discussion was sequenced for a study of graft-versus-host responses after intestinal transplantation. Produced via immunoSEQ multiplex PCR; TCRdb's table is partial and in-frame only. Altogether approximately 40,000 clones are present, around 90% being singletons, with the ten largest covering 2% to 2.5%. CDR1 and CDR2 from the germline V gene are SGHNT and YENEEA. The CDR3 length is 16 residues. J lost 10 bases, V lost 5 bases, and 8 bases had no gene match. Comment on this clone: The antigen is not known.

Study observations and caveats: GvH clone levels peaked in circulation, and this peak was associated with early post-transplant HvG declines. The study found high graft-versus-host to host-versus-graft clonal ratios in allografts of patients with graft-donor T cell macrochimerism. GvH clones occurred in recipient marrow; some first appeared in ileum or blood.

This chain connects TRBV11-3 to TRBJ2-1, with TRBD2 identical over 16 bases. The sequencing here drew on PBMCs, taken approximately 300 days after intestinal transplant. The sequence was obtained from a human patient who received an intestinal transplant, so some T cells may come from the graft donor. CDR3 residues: CASSPGTSGRDWEQFF. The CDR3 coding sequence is TGTGCCAGCAGCCCAGGGACTAGCGGGAGGGATTGGGAGCAGTTCTTC. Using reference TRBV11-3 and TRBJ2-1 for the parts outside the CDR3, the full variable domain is EAGVVQSPRYKIIEKKQPVAFWCNPISGHNTLYWYLQNLGQGPELLIRYENEEAVDDSQLPKDRFSAERLKGVDSTLKIQPAELGDSAVYLCASSPGTSGRDWEQFFGPGTRLTVL.